This T cell receptor beta chain was identified during a study of blood T cell repertoires in COVID-19. In the study overall: COVID-19 samples from acute and convalescent phases originated in the United States, Italy and Spain. Sources were T cells, B-cell-depleted T cells, or PBMCs; the material itself was cDNA or gDNA.

Per the original methods: For nucleated cells, counts were estimated from reference gene primer amplification. The repertoire was sequenced with immunoSEQ multiplex PCR; TCRdb's copy has only in-frame clones and lacks some. Clone size and V and J calls were adopted from that table, with D and trimming inferred from the DNA. The sample holds 250,000 to 300,000 clones, 84% seen once. The CDR3 has 12 amino acids. The germline V gene encodes CDR1 LGHNA and CDR2 YSLEER. V lost 8 bases and J 1 base, leaving 9 bases between the germline ends. The TCR sequence derives from a man between 60 and 75 years old with acute or convalescent COVID-19. The chain has TRBV4-3 and TRBJ2-7; D is possibly TRBD1 (6 bases). The source material was peripheral blood. CDR3 loop: CASGTPSYEQYF. CDR3 bases: TGCGCCAGCGGGACACCTTCCTACGAGCAGTACTTC.